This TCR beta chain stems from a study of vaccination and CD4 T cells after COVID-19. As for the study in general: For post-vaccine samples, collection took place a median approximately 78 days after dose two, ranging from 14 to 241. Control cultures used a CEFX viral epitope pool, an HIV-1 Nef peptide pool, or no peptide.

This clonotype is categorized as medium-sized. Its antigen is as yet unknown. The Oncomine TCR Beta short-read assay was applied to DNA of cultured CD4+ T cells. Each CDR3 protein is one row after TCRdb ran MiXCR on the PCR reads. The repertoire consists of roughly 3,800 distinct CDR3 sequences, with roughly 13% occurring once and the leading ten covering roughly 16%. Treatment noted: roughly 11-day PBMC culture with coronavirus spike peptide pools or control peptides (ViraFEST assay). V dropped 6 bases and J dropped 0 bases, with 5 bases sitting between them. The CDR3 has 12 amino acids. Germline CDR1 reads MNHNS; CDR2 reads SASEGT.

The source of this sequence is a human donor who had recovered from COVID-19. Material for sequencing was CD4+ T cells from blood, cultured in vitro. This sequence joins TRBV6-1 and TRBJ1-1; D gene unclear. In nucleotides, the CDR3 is TGTGCCAGCAGCAATTTGAACACTGAAGCTTTCTTT. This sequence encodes CASSNLNTEAFF.